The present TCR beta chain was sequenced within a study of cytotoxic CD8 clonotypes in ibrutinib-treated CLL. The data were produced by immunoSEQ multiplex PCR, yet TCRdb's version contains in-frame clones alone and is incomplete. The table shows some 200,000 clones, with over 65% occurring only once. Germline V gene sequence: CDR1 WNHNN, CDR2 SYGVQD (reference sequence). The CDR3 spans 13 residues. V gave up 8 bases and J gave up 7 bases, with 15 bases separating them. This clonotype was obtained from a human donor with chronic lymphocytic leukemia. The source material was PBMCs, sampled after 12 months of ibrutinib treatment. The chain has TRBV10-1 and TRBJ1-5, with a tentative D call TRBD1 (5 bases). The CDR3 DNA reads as TGCGCCAGCTGGGGGGACGGGTCACAGCCCCAGCATTTT. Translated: CASWGDGSQPQHF.